These 13 T cell receptor beta chains were all obtained from the same sample, sequenced in a study of early T cells in non-severe SARS-CoV-2 infection. TCRdb re-called the 5' RACE reads through MiXCR, storing one row per CDR3 protein. Of about 60,000 distinct CDR3 sequences in the sample, 8.5% to 9.5% are singletons; the top ten hold less than 1.5%. Material: whole blood. All receptors derive from an adult who was a healthcare worker with PCR-confirmed SARS-CoV-2 infection or an uninfected control (not recorded which).

The chain couples TRBV20-1 to TRBJ2-1; TRBD2 matches 7 bases. The V gene end was trimmed by 0 bases and the J gene end by 4 bases; junction bases not matched to a gene: 12. From germline, CDR1 is DFQATT and CDR2 SNEGSKA (reference sequence). The CDR3 is 17 amino acids. The CDR3 nucleotides are TGCAGTGCTAGAGATTATCCGGGCGGGGGACGATACAATGAGCAGTTCTTC. Protein product: CSARDYPGGGRYNEQFF.

This clonotype was counted a few times. The rearrangement links TRBV27 to TRBJ1-1; D possibly corresponds to TRBD1 (6 bases). This CDR3 spans 16 amino acids. V shed 5 bases and J shed 2 bases, with 18 bases lying between them. Per the germline V gene, CDR1 is MNHEY and CDR2 is SMNVEV (reference sequence). DNA of the CDR3: TGTGCCAGCAGTCTCCGGACAGTAGACTTAAACACTGAAGCTTTCTTT. It is translated as CASSLRTVDLNTEAFF.

In its sample, this clonotype was seen a few times. The chain has TRBV21-1 and TRBJ2-7; the D call in the table, TRBD1, was not verified against the DNA. TRBV21-1 is noted as a pseudogene. CDR3 length: 13 residues. In DNA, the CDR3 is TGTGCCAGCAGCAAAGTAAAGGGGATCGAGCAGTACGTC. Encoded protein: CASSKVKGIEQYV.

This clonotype was seen a handful of times. V and J are TRBV9 and TRBJ1-2, with D perhaps TRBD1 (5 bases). CDR1 and CDR2 (germline): SGDLS, YYNGEE. CDR3 length: 15 residues. V was trimmed by 3 bases and J by 4 bases, leaving 16 bases between them. The chain's CDR3 is CASSASGGEAYGYTF. CDR3 nucleotide sequence: TGTGCCAGCAGCGCTAGTGGAGGGGAGGCCTATGGCTACACCTTC.

The rearrangement joins TRBV14 to TRBJ2-3; possibly TRBD2 for D (7 bases). CDR3 length: 16 amino acids. Trimming pared 1 base from V and 1 base from J, leaving 12 bases between. Germline-derived CDR1 and CDR2 are SGHDN and FVKESK. CDR3 bases: TGTGCCAGCAGCCAAGTTCGGGGGGCCCGCACAGATACGCAGTATTTT. Translated, it gives CASSQVRGARTDTQYF.

In this sample, this clonotype turned up many times. The chain is built from TRBV10-3 and TRBJ2-7; weak D call: TRBD2 (5 bases). The V end was cut by 4 bases, the J end by 0 bases, with 7 bases between. The CDR3 consists of 13 residues. Per the germline V gene, CDR1 is ENHRY and CDR2 is SYGVKD. The CDR3 DNA is TGTGCCATCAGTGTAGGGAGCTCCTACGAGCAGTACGTC. Residues: CAISVGSSYEQYV.

The chain links TRBV12-3 or TRBV12-4 to TRBJ1-5, with no clear D. Trimming removed 3 bases from V and 4 bases from J, with 10 bases in between. The CDR3 consists of 14 residues. The CDR3 protein is CASSFRTGNQPQHF. The CDR3 coding sequence is TGTGCCAGCAGTTTCAGGACGGGTAATCAGCCCCAGCATTTT.

This clonotype was seen at least ten times. The gene calls are TRBV11-2 and TRBJ2-3; D uncertain. Deletions cut 5 bases from V and 1 base from J, with 19 bases between. The CDR3 is made up of 17 amino acids. Germline V gene lookup returns CDR1 SGHAT and CDR2 FQNNGV. CDR3 bases: TGTGCCAGCAGCGCTCCGTCGGACCACTCTGGCACAGATACGCAGTATTTT. This sequence encodes CASSAPSDHSGTDTQYF.

This clonotype occurred many times. The chain couples TRBV25-1 to TRBJ2-3; possible D gene TRBD1, 5 bases. The CDR3 is made up of 15 amino acids. Trimming pared 4 bases from V and 2 bases from J, leaving 13 bases between. Germline V gene lookup returns CDR1 MGHDK and CDR2 SYGVNS. CDR3 region: CASSGSTAFTDTQYF. The CDR3 DNA reads TGTGCCAGCAGTGGGTCGACAGCTTTCACAGATACGCAGTATTTT.

This clonotype was detected many times. V gene TRBV19 combines with J gene TRBJ2-3, with TRBD1 matching over 12 bases. The CDR3 has 14 amino acids. The junction had 8 bases not matched to a gene; V was cut back by 10 bases and J by 6 bases. Germline values: CDR1 LNHDA, CDR2 SQIVND (reference sequence). The CDR3, as DNA: TGTGCCACCTCACGGGACAGGGGGCATGATACGCAGTATTTT. Amino acid sequence: CATSRDRGHDTQYF.

This clonotype has only a few counts. The chain recombines TRBV6-2 or TRBV6-3 with TRBJ2-7, with D possibly TRBD1 on 7 matching bases. In germline, CDR1 is MNHEY, CDR2 SVGEGT. The V and J ends lost 0 bases and 2 bases respectively, with 11 bases between them. The CDR3 sequence is 15 residues long. The DNA for the CDR3 is TGTGCCAGCAGTTACTCGGCCAGGGGGGCCTACGAGCAGTACGTC. The encoded protein is CASSYSARGAYEQYV.

The chain is built from TRBV19 and TRBJ1-1; D unresolved. V was pared by 3 bases and J by 1 base, with 6 bases between. Germline V lookup: CDR1 LNHDA, CDR2 SQIVND (reference sequence). This CDR3 contains 13 residues. CDR3 residues: CASSILPNTEAFF. Here the CDR3 DNA reads TGTGCCAGTAGTATTTTGCCGAACACTGAAGCTTTCTTT.

This clonotype was recorded many times. This chain connects TRBV6-1 to TRBJ1-1; D might be TRBD1 (5 bases). Trimming left V 0 bases short and J 1 base short, with 6 bases between. The CDR3 length is 14 residues. CDR1 MNHNS and CDR2 SASEGT come from the germline V gene. In DNA, the CDR3 is TGTGCCAGCAGTGAAGCTGGGGGGAACACTGAAGCTTTCTTT. Amino acid sequence: CASSEAGGNTEAFF.